This T cell receptor beta chain was identified during a study of blood T cell repertoires in COVID-19. Background on the study: Material from acute and convalescent COVID-19 was sourced from the United States, Italy and Spain. In each case, the material was cDNA or gDNA derived from T cells, B-cell-depleted T cells, or PBMCs.

In the study's own analysis: Amplified reference gene primers provided the basis for estimating nucleated cell counts. The assay was immunoSEQ multiplex PCR, and TCRdb's table has in-frame clones only and misses some. For V, J and clone size, that table is used; D and trimming come from the DNA. The sample lists some 91,000 clones, less than 85% seen once, with roughly 11% in the top ten. The V segment lost 2 bases and the J segment 3 bases; nucleotides outside the gene matches: 3. CDR3 length: 16 amino acids. Per germline, CDR1 SGHAT and CDR2 FQDESV (reference sequence). The sequenced sample was peripheral blood. This clonotype originated in a human donor in a cohort sampled during active COVID-19. The chain uses TRBV11-1 and TRBJ2-1, with 11 bases identical to TRBD2. CDR3 sequence (DNA): TGTGCCAGCAGCTTATCCGGGACTAGCGGCTACAATGAGCAGTTCTTC. Translation: CASSLSGTSGYNEQFF.